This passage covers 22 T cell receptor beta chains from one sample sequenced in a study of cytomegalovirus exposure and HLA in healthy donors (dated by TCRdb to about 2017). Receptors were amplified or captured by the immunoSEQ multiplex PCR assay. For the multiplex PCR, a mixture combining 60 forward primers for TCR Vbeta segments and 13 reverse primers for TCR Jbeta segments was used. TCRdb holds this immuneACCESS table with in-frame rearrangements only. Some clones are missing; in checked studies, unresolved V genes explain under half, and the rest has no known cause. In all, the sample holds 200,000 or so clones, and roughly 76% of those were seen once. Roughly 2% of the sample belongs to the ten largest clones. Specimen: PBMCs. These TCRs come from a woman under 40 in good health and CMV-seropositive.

The CDR3 region has the DNA TGTGCCAGCAGTCCCGAGAACTATGGCTACACCTTC. The encoded protein is CASSPENYGYTF. The rearrangement uses TRBV28 and TRBJ1-2; D gene unclear. V lost 5 bases to trimming and J lost 2 bases, with 6 bases between them. This CDR3 is built from 12 residues. Germline loops: CDR1 MDHEN, CDR2 SYDVKM.

CDR3 protein: CASSQVGSSGNTIYF. The CDR3 DNA follows: TGCGCCAGCAGCCAAGTAGGGAGCTCTGGAAACACCATATATTTT. The chain employs TRBV4-3 and TRBJ1-3; no clear D gene. V was pared by 1 base and J by 0 bases, with 7 bases between. Per germline, CDR1 LGHNA and CDR2 YSLEER. The CDR3 sequence is 15 residues long.

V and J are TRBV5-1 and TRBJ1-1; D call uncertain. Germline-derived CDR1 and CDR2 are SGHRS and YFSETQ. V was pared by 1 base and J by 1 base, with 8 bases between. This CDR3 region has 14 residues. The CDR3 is CASSLPGSNTEAFF. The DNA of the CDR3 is TGCGCCAGCAGCTTGCCAGGTTCGAACACTGAAGCTTTCTTT. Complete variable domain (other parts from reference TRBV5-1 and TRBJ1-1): KAGVTQTPRYLIKTRGQQVTLSCSPISGHRSVSWYQQTPGQGLQFLFEYFSETQRNKGNFPGRFSGRQFSNSRSEMNVSTLELGDSALYLCASSLPGSNTEAFFGQGTRLTVV.

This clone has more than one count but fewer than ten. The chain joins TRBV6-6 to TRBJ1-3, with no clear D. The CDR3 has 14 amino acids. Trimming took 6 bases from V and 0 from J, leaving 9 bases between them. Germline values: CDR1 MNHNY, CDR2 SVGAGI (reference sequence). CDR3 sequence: CASRMWSSGNTIYF. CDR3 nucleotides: TGTGCCAGCAGAATGTGGAGCTCTGGAAACACCATATATTTT.

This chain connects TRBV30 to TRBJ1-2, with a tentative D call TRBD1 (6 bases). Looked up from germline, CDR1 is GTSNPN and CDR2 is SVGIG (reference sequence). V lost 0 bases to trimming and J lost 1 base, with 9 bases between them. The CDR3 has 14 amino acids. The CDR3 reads CAWSVSQGNYGYTF. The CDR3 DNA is TGTGCCTGGAGTGTGTCACAGGGTAACTATGGCTACACCTTC.

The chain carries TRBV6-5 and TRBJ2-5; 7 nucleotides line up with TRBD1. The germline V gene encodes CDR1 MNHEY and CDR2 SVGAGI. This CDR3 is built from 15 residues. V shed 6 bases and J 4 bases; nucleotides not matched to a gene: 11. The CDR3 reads CASRPGQAAGETQYF. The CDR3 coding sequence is TGTGCCAGCAGGCCTGGACAGGCCGCAGGAGAGACCCAGTACTTC.

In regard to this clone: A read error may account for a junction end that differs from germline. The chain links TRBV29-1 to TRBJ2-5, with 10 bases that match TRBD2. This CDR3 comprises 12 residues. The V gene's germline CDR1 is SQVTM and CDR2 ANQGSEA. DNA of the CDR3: TGCAGCGTTAGCGGGGGGGCAGAGGCCCAGTACTTC. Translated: CSVSGGAEAQYF. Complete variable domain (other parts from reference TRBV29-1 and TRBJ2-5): SAVISQKPSRDICQRGTSLTIQCQVDSQVTMMFWYRQQPGQSLTLIATANQGSEATYESGFVIDKFPISRPNLTFSTLTVSNMSPEDSSIYLCSVSGGAEAQYFGPGTRLLVL.

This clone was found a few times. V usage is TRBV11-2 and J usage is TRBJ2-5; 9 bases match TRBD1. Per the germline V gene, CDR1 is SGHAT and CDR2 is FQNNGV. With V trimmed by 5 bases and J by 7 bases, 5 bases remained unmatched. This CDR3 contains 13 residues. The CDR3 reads CASSKTGGRTQYF. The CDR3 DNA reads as TGTGCCAGCAGCAAGACAGGGGGGAGGACCCAGTACTTC.

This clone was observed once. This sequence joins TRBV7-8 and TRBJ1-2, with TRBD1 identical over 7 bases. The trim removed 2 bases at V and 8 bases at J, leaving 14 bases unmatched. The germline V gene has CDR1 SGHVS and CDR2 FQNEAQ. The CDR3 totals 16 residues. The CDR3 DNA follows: TGTGCCAGCAGCTTAAGGGTCCTTCAGGGGGTGGAAGGCTACACCTTC. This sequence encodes CASSLRVLQGVEGYTF.

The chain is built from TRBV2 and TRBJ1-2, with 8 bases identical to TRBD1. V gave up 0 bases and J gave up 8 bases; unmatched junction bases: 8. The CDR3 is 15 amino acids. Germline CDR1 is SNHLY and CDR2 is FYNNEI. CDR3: CASSEAGGRGLGYTF. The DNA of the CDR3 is TGTGCCAGCAGTGAAGCGGGGGGCAGGGGGCTGGGCTACACCTTC. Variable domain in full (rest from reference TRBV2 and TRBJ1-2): EPEVTQTPSHQVTQMGQEVILRCVPISNHLYFYWYRQILGQKVEFLVSFYNNEISEKSEIFDDQFSVERPDGSNFTLKIRSTKLEDSAMYFCASSEAGGRGLGYTFGSGTRLTVV.

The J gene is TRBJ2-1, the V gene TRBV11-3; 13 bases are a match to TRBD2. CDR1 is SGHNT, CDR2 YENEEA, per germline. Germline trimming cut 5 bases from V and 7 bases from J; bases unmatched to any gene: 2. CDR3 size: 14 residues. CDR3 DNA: TGTGCCAGCAGCCTACTAGCGGGGGGGAATGAGCAGTTCTTC. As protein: CASSLLAGGNEQFF.

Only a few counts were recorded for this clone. In DNA, the CDR3 is TGCGCCAGCAGCCAGACCGGGACTGCGAACACCGGGGAGCTGTTTTTT. This sequence encodes CASSQTGTANTGELFF. This rearrangement joins TRBV4-3 to TRBJ2-2, with a possible D match to TRBD2 (6 bases). CDR3 length: 16 amino acids. Trimming left V 3 bases short and J 0 bases short, with 11 bases between. Germline V lookup: CDR1 LGHNA, CDR2 YSLEER.

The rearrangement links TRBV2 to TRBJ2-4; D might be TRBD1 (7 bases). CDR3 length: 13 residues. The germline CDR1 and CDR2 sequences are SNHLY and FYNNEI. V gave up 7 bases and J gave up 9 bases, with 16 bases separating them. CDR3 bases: TGTGCCAGCACCGGGGGCAGGGGGACCATTCAGTACTTC. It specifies CASTGGRGTIQYF.

CDR3 residues: CSVVAHNSYNEQFF. The CDR3 coding sequence is TGCAGCGTTGTGGCCCATAACTCCTACAATGAGCAGTTCTTC. V gene TRBV29-1 combines with J gene TRBJ2-1; D is unclear. The CDR3 runs 14 residues. Between the trimmed V and J ends, which lost 4 bases and 0 bases, there was a span of 10 bases. Germline CDR1 reads SQVTM; CDR2 reads ANQGSEA.

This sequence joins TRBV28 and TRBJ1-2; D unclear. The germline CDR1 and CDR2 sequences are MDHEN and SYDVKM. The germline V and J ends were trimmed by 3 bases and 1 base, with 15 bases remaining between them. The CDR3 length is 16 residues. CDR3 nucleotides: TGTGCCAGCAGTTTCCCCAGATTCCAGATTAACTATGGCTACACCTTC. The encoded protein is CASSFPRFQINYGYTF.

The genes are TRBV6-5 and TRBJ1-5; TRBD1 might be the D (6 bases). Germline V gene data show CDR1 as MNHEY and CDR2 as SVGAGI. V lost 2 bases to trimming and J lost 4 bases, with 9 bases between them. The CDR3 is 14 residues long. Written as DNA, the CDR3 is TGTGCCAGCAGTTACCGGCAGGGGAATCAGCCCCAGCATTTT. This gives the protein CASSYRQGNQPQHF.

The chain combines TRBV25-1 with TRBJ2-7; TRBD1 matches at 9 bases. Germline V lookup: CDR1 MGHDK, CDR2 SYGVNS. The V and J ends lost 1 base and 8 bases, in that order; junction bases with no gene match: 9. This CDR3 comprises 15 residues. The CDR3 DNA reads TGTGCCAGCAGTGAATTTGGACAGGGGTCGCGGAAGCAGTACTTC. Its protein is CASSEFGQGSRKQYF.

The CDR3 coding sequence is TGTGCCAGTAGTCCGGGACAGTCTACTGAAGCTTTCTTT. The encoded protein is CASSPGQSTEAFF. The chain has TRBV19 and TRBJ1-1; 7 nucleotides agree with TRBD1. Looked up from germline, CDR1 is LNHDA and CDR2 is SQIVND (reference sequence). The ends lost 5 bases at V and 5 bases at J; junction bases unmatched: 5. The CDR3 totals 13 residues.

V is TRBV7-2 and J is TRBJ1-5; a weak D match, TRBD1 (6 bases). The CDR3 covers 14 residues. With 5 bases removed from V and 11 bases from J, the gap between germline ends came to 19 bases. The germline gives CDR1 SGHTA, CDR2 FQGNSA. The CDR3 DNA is TGTGCCAGCAGCCTCAATTGGGGGCTAGGGGCCCAGCATTTT. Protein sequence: CASSLNWGLGAQHF.

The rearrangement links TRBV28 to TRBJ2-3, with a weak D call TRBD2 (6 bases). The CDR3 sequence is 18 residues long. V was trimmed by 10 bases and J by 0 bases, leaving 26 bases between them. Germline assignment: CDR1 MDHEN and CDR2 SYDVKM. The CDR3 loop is CAINKGRRRNPSTDTQYF. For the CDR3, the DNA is TGTGCCATAAACAAGGGGAGGCGCAGAAACCCTAGCACAGATACGCAGTATTTT.

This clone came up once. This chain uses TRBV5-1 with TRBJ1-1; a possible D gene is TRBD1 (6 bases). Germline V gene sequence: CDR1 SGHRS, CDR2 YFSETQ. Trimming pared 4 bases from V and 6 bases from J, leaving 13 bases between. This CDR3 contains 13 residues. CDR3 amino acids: CASSPQGIAEAFF. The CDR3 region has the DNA TGCGCCAGCAGCCCCCAGGGGATCGCTGAAGCTTTCTTT.

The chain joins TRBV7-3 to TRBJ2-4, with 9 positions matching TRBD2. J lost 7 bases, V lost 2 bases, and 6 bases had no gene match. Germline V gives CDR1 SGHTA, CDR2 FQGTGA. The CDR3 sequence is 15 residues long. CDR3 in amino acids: CASSLGGREGNIQYF. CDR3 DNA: TGTGCCAGCAGCTTAGGGGGGCGGGAGGGGAACATTCAGTACTTC.